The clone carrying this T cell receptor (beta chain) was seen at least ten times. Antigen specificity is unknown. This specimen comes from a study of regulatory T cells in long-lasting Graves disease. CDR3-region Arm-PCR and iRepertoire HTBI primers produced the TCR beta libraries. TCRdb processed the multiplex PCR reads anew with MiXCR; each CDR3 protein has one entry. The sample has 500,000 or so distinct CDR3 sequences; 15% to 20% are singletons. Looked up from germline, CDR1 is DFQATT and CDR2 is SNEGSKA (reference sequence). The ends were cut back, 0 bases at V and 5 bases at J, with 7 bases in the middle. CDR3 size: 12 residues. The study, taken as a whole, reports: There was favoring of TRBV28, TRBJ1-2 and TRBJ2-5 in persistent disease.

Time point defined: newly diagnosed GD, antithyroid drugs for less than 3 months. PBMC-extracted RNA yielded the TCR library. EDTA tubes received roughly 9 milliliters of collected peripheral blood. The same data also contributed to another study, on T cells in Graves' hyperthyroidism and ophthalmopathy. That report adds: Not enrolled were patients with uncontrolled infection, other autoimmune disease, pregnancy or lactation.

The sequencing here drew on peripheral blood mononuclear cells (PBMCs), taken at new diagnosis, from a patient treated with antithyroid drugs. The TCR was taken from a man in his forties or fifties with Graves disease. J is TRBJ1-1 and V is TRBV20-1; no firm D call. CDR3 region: CSARESGTEAFF. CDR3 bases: TGCAGTGCTAGAGAGAGCGGGACTGAAGCTTTCTTT.